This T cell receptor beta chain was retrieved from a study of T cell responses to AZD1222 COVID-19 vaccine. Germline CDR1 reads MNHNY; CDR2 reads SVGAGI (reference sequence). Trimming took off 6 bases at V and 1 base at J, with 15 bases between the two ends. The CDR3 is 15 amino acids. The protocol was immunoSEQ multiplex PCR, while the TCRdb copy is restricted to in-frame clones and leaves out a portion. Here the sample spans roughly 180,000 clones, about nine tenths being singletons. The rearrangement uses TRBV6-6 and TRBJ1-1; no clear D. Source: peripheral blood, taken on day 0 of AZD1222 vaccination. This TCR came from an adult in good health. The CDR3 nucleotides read TGTGCCAGCAGCCGCATCCAGGAGGCGAACACTGAAGCTTTCTTT. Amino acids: CASSRIQEANTEAFF.